This TCR beta chain appears in the sequencing data of a study of shared T cell receptors in the human thymus. Clones were read by immunoSEQ multiplex PCR, and TCRdb kept only the in-frame ones, dropping some. The repertoire holds hundreds of thousands of clones, with roughly 85% as singletons. The CDR3 runs 15 residues. V lost 5 bases and J 9 bases, leaving 17 bases between the germline ends. Germline V CDR1 and CDR2: MDHEN, SYDVKM. These same data were also listed under a study on human thymus T cells.

Sequencing was done on a sample of thymocytes. V gene TRBV28 combines with J gene TRBJ1-6, with D possibly TRBD1 on 6 matching bases. This sequence was found in a girl under three years old with a congenital heart defect. The CDR3 DNA is TGTGCCAGCAGTCTTGAACAGGGTCTAAGTTCACCCCTCCACTTT. It encodes CASSLEQGLSSPLHF.